These 20 T cell receptor beta chains share one sample of origin, sequenced in a study of blood T cell repertoires in COVID-19. Assay: immunoSEQ multiplex PCR; the TCRdb copy retains only in-frame clones and omits some. The sample lists 300,000 or so clones, around four fifths occurring once. Sequences were obtained from peripheral blood. These receptors all stem from a woman between 45 and 60 years old with active or convalescent COVID-19.

This clone showed up just a few times. The V gene is TRBV19, the J gene TRBJ2-7; TRBD1 matches at 9 bases. Germline-derived CDR1 and CDR2 are LNHDA and SQIVND (reference sequence). With V trimmed by 3 bases and J by 2 bases, 8 bases remained unmatched. This CDR3 is 16 amino acids long. CDR3 region: CASSISVRQGAYEQYF. For the CDR3, the DNA is TGTGCCAGTAGTATTTCTGTACGACAGGGGGCCTACGAGCAGTACTTC. The variable domain in full, with the rest retrieved from reference TRBV19 and TRBJ2-7, is DGGITQSPKYLFRKEGQNVTLSCEQNLNHDAMYWYRQDPGQGLRLIYYSQIVNDFQKGDIAEGYSVSREKKESFPLTVTSAQKNPTAFYLCASSISVRQGAYEQYFGPGTRLTVT.

The chain recombines TRBV13 with TRBJ1-2; possible D gene TRBD1, 6 bases. Germline lookup yields CDR1 PRHDT and CDR2 FYEKMQ (reference sequence). CDR3 length equals 13 residues. The germline V and J ends were trimmed by 5 bases and 2 bases, with 9 bases remaining between them. The CDR3 here is CASSAGQNYGYTF. CDR3 sequence (DNA): TGTGCCAGCAGCGCTGGACAGAACTATGGCTACACCTTC.

The gene calls are TRBV5-1 and TRBJ2-7; weak D call: TRBD1 (5 bases). V was shortened by 2 bases and J by 5 bases, with 11 bases between the two germline ends. The V gene's germline CDR1 is SGHRS and CDR2 YFSETQ. The CDR3 runs 13 residues. CDR3 sequence: CASSFPQENEQYF. In DNA form, the CDR3 reads TGCGCCAGCAGCTTTCCACAGGAGAACGAGCAGTACTTC.

The chain links TRBV28 to TRBJ2-7, with 9 nucleotides matching TRBD1. V lost 2 bases, J lost 4 bases, and 9 bases stayed unmatched. The germline V gene encodes CDR1 MDHEN and CDR2 SYDVKM. This CDR3 comprises 16 residues. The CDR3 region is CASSLSGGTGKYEQYF. CDR3 nucleotide sequence: TGTGCCAGCAGTTTAAGTGGAGGGACAGGGAAGTACGAGCAGTACTTC.

The V call is TRBV18, the J call TRBJ1-4; D is undetermined. Per the germline V gene, CDR1 is KGHSH and CDR2 is LQKENI. The CDR3 is 16 residues long. V lost 3 bases, J lost 4 bases, and 15 bases lay in between. CDR3 nucleotides: TGTGCCAGCTCACCCGCCGGGAGCCCCCTTAATGAAAAACTGTTTTTT. Translating gives CASSPAGSPLNEKLFF.

The rearrangement joins TRBV10-3 to TRBJ2-7; 10 nucleotides match TRBD2. CDR1 is ENHRY, CDR2 SYGVKD, per germline. The CDR3 runs to 14 residues. Germline trimming cut 6 bases from V and 6 bases from J; bases unmatched to any gene: 8. CDR3 region: CAISQAGGPSEQYF. CDR3 DNA sequence: TGTGCCATCAGCCAAGCGGGAGGGCCCTCCGAGCAGTACTTC.

This CDR3 reads CASSLGTVYNEQFF. CDR3 coding DNA: TGTGCCAGCAGTTTGGGTACAGTTTACAATGAGCAGTTCTTC. The chain recombines TRBV28 with TRBJ2-1, with D unclear. Germline CDR1 and CDR2: MDHEN and SYDVKM. V gave up 3 bases and J gave up 4 bases, with 10 bases separating them. This CDR3 region has 14 residues.

This clone was observed a handful of times. A read error may account for a junction end that differs from germline. The chain employs TRBV7-6 and TRBJ2-1; TRBD2 aligns across 9 bases. CDR3 size: 17 residues. The V gene's germline CDR1 is SGHVS and CDR2 FNYEAQ. CDR3 nucleotide sequence: TGTGCCAGCAGCGTAGCGACCGGGACTAGCTCCCCCGGTGAGCAGTTCTTC. The encoded protein is CASSVATGTSSPGEQFF.

J is TRBJ2-2 and V is TRBV4-2; 7 nucleotides match TRBD1. The junction had 11 bases not matched to a gene; V was cut back by 3 bases and J by 7 bases. The CDR3 contains 16 residues. Germline V lookup: CDR1 LGHNA, CDR2 YNFKEQ. As DNA, the CDR3 is TGTGCCAGCAGCCATTCGGAAGGGGGCTGGAGCGGGGAGCTGTTTTTT. It yields the protein CASSHSEGGWSGELFF.

This sequence joins TRBV11-2 and TRBJ1-3; D is uncertain. The CDR3 is made up of 14 amino acids. Per the germline V gene, CDR1 is SGHAT and CDR2 is FQNNGV. V lost 3 bases, J lost 0 bases, and 6 bases lay in between. The CDR3 nucleotides are TGTGCCAGCAGCTTCGGGAGCTCTGGAAACACCATATATTTT. This gives the protein CASSFGSSGNTIYF.

J is TRBJ2-7 and V is TRBV24-1, with TRBD2 as a possible D gene (6 bases). CDR3 length equals 15 residues. Germline V gene lookup returns CDR1 KGHDR and CDR2 SFDVKD. The ends were cut back, 2 bases at V and 6 bases at J, with 16 bases in the middle. The CDR3 is CATSDYGIAVSEQYF. CDR3 nucleotides: TGTGCCACCAGTGATTATGGGATAGCGGTTTCCGAGCAGTACTTC.

This chain links TRBV7-2 with TRBJ2-7; perhaps TRBD2 as D (6 bases). The CDR3 spans 13 residues. V was cut by 5 bases and J by 7 bases, with 15 bases left in between. The germline gives CDR1 SGHTA, CDR2 FQGNSA. CDR3 DNA sequence: TGTGCCAGCAGCCCCCGGGCGGGGTTGGAGCAGTACTTC. It encodes CASSPRAGLEQYF.

This clone was seen only once. The V and J genes are TRBV30 and TRBJ1-3, with D unclear. Germline loops: CDR1 GTSNPN, CDR2 SVGIG (reference sequence). This CDR3 comprises 12 residues. V gave up 0 bases and J gave up 8 bases, with 8 bases separating them. As DNA, the CDR3 is TGTGCCTGGAGTGTTGTATCTTACACCATATATTTT. Encoded protein: CAWSVVSYTIYF.

The J gene is TRBJ2-2, the V gene TRBV2, with 8 bases fitting TRBD1. The V gene end was trimmed by 7 bases and the J gene end by 4 bases; junction bases not matched to a gene: 5. The CDR3 totals 14 residues. Germline-derived CDR1 and CDR2 are SNHLY and FYNNEI. Here the CDR3 DNA reads TGTGCCAGCATGAGGCAGGGGGCCACCGGGGAGCTGTTTTTT. Amino acid sequence: CASMRQGATGELFF.

V is TRBV27 and J is TRBJ2-1; 15 bases are shared with TRBD2. The J segment lost 8 bases and the V segment lost 1 base, leaving 6 bases of the junction unmatched. The CDR3 runs to 17 residues. Germline CDR1 and CDR2: MNHEY and SMNVEV (reference sequence). CDR3 sequence: CASSLLGLAGGGDEQFF. CDR3 nucleotide sequence: TGTGCCAGCAGTTTATTGGGACTAGCGGGAGGTGGGGATGAGCAGTTCTTC.

This chain joins TRBV19 and TRBJ1-1; possible D gene TRBD1, 6 bases. Trimming left V 3 bases short and J 4 bases short, with 12 bases between. Germline lookup yields CDR1 LNHDA and CDR2 SQIVND (reference sequence). The CDR3 length is 14 residues. The CDR3 protein is CASSIWGGRTEAFF. CDR3 in DNA: TGTGCCAGTAGTATTTGGGGGGGGCGCACTGAAGCTTTCTTT.

This clone was detected once. DNA of the CDR3: TGTGCCAGCAGAGTCCCAGGGGCAGCAACTAATGAAAAACTGTTTTTT. Its translation is CASRVPGAATNEKLFF. This sequence joins TRBV28 and TRBJ1-4, with D possibly matching TRBD1 (6 bases). Germline CDR1 reads MDHEN; CDR2 reads SYDVKM. V gave up 6 bases and J gave up 0 bases, with 14 bases separating them. This CDR3 spans 16 amino acids. The full variable domain, with the rest looked up from reference TRBV28 and TRBJ1-4, is DVKVTQSSRYLVKRTGEKVFLECVQDMDHENMFWYRQDPGLGLRLIYFSYDVKMKEKGDIPEGYSVSREKKERFSLILESASTNQTSMYLCASRVPGAATNEKLFFGSGTQLSVL.

The chain recombines TRBV9 with TRBJ1-6, with D possibly matching TRBD1 (6 bases). CDR1 and CDR2 from the germline V gene are SGDLS and YYNGEE. The CDR3 sequence is 16 residues long. V lost 3 bases to trimming and J lost 0 bases, with 10 bases between them. Written as DNA, the CDR3 is TGTGCCAGCAGCGATACAGGGAGCTCCTATAATTCACCCCTCCACTTT. This gives the protein CASSDTGSSYNSPLHF.

This clone was picked up many times. The chain has TRBV11-2 and TRBJ2-7; 9 bases map to TRBD1. The CDR3 runs 16 residues. After removal of 6 bases from V and 5 bases from J, the junction contained 14 bases not matched to a gene. The germline gives CDR1 SGHAT, CDR2 FQNNGV. The CDR3 here is CASSFRWGQGRDEQYF. The DNA of the CDR3 is TGTGCCAGCAGTTTCCGGTGGGGACAGGGCCGGGACGAGCAGTACTTC.

CDR3 sequence (DNA): TGTGCCAGCAGAACAGGGAAGCAAGAGACCCAGTACTTC. It translates to CASRTGKQETQYF. The rearrangement links TRBV11-2 to TRBJ2-5; D is possibly TRBD1 (6 bases). The V gene's germline CDR1 is SGHAT and CDR2 FQNNGV. V lost 6 bases and J 2 bases, leaving 10 bases between the germline ends. CDR3 length equals 13 residues.